This T cell receptor (beta chain) was identified in a study of preoperative IRX-2 immunotherapy in early breast cancer. Produced via immunoSEQ multiplex PCR; TCRdb's table is partial and in-frame only. The sample shows about 26,000 clones, approximately 78% of them seen only once. Treatment noted: preoperative locoregional IRX-2 cytokine immunotherapy. This phase Ib study tested locoregional IRX-2 cytokine immunotherapy given before surgery. The sequencing used lymph node tissue, collected after IRX-2 immunotherapy. The receptor comes from a human donor with breast cancer.

CDR3 sequence: CASKGQGVHTEAFF. CDR3 sequence (DNA): TGTGCCAGTAAGGGGCAGGGAGTGCACACTGAAGCTTTCTTT. The chain recombines TRBV19 with TRBJ1-1; TRBD1 is a possible D gene (5 bases). Looked up from germline, CDR1 is LNHDA and CDR2 is SQIVND (reference sequence). CDR3 length equals 14 residues. The ends were cut back, 7 bases at V and 3 bases at J, with 15 bases in the middle.